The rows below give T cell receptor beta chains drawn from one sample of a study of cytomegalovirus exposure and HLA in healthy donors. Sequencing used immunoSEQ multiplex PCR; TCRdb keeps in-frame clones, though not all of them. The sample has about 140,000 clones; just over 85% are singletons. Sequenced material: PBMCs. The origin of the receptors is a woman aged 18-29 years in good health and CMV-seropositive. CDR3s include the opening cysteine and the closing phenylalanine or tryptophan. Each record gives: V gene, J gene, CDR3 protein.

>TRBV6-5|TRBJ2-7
CASSRTGPYEQYF
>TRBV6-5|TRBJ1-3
CASTETGTSGNTIYF
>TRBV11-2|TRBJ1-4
CASRFAIAGEEDEKLFF
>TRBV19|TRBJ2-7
CASSPGLATYEQYF
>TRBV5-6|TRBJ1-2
CASSLARPRVGYTF
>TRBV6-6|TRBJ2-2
CASSTGQNGELFF
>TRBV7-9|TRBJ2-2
CASSLGGTANTGELFF
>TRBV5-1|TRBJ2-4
CASSLVAGGDIQYF
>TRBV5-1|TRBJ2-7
CASRPGDSPYEQYF
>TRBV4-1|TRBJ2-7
CASSPSTGPYEQYF
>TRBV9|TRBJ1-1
CASSVDGGSPRAFF
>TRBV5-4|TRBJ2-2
CASSLGGDATGELFF
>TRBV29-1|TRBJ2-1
CSVEDLSGQGFNEQFF
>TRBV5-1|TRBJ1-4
CASSLDGTGGEKLFF
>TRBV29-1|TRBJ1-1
CSVRGGTEAFF
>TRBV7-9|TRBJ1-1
CASSVSFTEAFF
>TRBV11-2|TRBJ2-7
CASSFGQGYEQYF
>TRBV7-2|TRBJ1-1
CARPGQVIFTEAFF
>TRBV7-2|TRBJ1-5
CASSLDPGQPQHF
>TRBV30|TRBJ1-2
CAWSQFRDRGYGYTF
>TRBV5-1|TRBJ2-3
CASVAPGSRDTQYF
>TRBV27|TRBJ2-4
CASSPARRISTKNIQYF
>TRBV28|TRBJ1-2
CASSLYRDTHYGYTF
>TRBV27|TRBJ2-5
CASSTYTNQETQYF
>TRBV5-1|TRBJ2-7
CASSSGGLATDYEQYF
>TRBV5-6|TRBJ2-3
CASSPRGQGSSSTDTQYF
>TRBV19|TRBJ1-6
CASSTWTLSSYNSPLHF
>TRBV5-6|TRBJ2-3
CASSPLRGGGTDTQYF
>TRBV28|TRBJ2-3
CASSFNGRGTDTQYF
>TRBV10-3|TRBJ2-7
CAISQGPLSYEQYF
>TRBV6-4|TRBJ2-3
CASSPEGGDTDTQYF
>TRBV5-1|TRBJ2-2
CASSSRTGANTGELFF
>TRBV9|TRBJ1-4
CASSLTGTNEKLFF
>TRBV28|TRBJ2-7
CASSGRRYEQYF
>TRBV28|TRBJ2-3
CASLQGSTDTQYF
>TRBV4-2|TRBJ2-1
CASSQEESGSEYNEQFF
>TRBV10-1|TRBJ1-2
CASSPGQEYGYTF